The clone carrying this TCR beta chain was seen just once. The antigen is undetermined. The data derive from a study of blood T cells in healthy people across ages. The germline CDR1 and CDR2 sequences are LGHDT and YNNKEL (reference sequence). V lost 5 bases and J lost 2; bases outside the gene matches: 7. The CDR3 has 15 amino acids. Samples had at least 7 million PBMCs isolated from them. Overall study findings and caveats: Higher diversity and more naive CD4+ cells were features of long-lived donors, compared to aged donors. Per million T cells, the diversity of TCR beta decreased roughly linearly as age advanced.

Primers used in a second PCR of roughly 6 to 11 cycles were a sample-barcoded 5' primer and a J-beta primer mix. Each cDNA molecule, via a template-switch adaptor with 12 random nucleotides, was tagged. MiXCR, run by TCRdb on the 5' RACE reads, gives a single entry per CDR3 protein. There are more than 1.4 million distinct CDR3 sequences in the sample; roughly 40% occur only once, and 7% to 9% lies in the top ten. The V and J genes are TRBV3-1 and TRBJ2-3; the match to TRBD1 covers 7 bases. The sample taken for sequencing was blood. This clonotype originated in a woman between 18 and 29 years old in good health. Written as DNA, the CDR3 is TGTGCCAGCAGCGCGAGACAGGGTATCACAGATACGCAGTATTTT. Its protein is CASSARQGITDTQYF.